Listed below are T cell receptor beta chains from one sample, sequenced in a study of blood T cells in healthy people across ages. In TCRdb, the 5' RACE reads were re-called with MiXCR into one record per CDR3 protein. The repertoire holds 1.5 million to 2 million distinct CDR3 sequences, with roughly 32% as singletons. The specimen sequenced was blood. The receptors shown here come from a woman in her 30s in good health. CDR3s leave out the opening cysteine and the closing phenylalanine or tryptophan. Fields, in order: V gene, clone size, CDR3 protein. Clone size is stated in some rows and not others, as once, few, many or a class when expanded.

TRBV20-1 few SARDSGPAGTYEQF
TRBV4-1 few ASSHPPAGAGNEKLF
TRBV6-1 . ASSRDKETEY
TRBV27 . ASSLGGGAFYEQF
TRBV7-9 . ASSLGSDNQPQH
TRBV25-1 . ASSHQAFGNEKLF
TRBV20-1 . SARVISALVRYEQY
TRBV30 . AWRSGGYSPQGLSYNEQF
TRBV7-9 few ASTTGAELTDTQY
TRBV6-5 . ASSYRRGADTQY
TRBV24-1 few ATSAQGAGGTSDTQY
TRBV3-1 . ASSQDQGTRTYEQY
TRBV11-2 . ASSLGTLAGGEETQF
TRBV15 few ATSRAGDNSYEQY
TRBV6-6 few ASSARGAQETQY
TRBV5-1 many ASSLLGQGISDTQY
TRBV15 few ATSPTVNEQF
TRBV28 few ASSFISRAQETQY